This T cell receptor beta chain was sequenced during a study of T cells in localized non-small cell lung cancer. Remarks on this clone: Its antigen is unidentified.

Whole-study results and caveats: Only one tumor region went through sequencing, so heterogeneity may still be there. Maximal T cell clonality occurred in uninvolved adjacent lung, with tumor ranking below it. Overall survival was longer when the density of T cells in the blood was higher. Adjacent lung had a median approximately 57 of the 100 largest tumor clones.

Profiling relied on immunoSEQ multiplex PCR, and the TCRdb table lists in-frame clones only, not all of them. Of tens of thousands of clones listed, 85% to 90% are singletons. V gave up 3 bases and J gave up 0 bases, with 16 bases separating them. From germline, CDR1 is SGDLS and CDR2 YYNGEE. This CDR3 comprises 16 residues. The chain joins TRBV9 to TRBJ2-7, with a weak D call TRBD2 (5 bases). This clonotype was sampled from a woman aged 35 to 70 with stage I lung adenocarcinoma. Sequences were derived from peripheral blood, sampled before any cancer treatment. In nucleotides, the CDR3 is TGTGCCAGCAGCGCTGCGGTCGGTGGGAGCTCCTACGAGCAGTACTTC. It translates to CASSAAVGGSSYEQYF.